Each of the 26 T cell receptor beta chains below was sequenced from the same sample in a study of beta chain features in type 1 diabetes (dated by TCRdb to 2017 to 2018). Receptor amplification or capture employed the immunoSEQ multiplex PCR assay. The entire isolated RNA was reverse transcribed using the High Capacity cDNA Reverse Transcription Kit, and thus expressed TCRB transcripts were sequenced. TCRdb obtained this table from immuneACCESS and retained in-frame rearrangements with V and J assigned. These tables miss some clones; where compared with another copy, unresolved V genes account for less than half of the shortfall, and the remainder is unexplained. This sample comprises around 340,000 clones, around 19% of them detected only once. The ten largest clones add up to 0.044% of the sample. The sample comprised naive CD4+ T cells from blood. The cell subset or site label on this specimen signifies: true naive CD4+ T cells. The receptors originated from a woman in her late teens or twenties in good health.

The chain employs TRBV30 and TRBJ2-1, with D possibly matching TRBD1 (6 bases). Looked up from germline, CDR1 is GTSNPN and CDR2 is SVGIG (reference sequence). This CDR3 comprises 14 residues. V was clipped by 4 bases and J by 2 bases, with 12 bases between them. CDR3 region: CAWKLTGPYNEQFF. As DNA, the CDR3 is TGTGCCTGGAAACTGACAGGCCCCTACAATGAGCAGTTCTTC.

The chain links TRBV7-2 to TRBJ2-5, with TRBD2 identical over 9 bases. The length of the CDR3 is 15 residues. Germline V gene sequence: CDR1 SGHTA, CDR2 FQGNSA. Germline trimming cut 5 bases from V and 1 base from J; bases unmatched to any gene: 5. Here the CDR3 reads CASSPTSGPQETQYF. DNA for the CDR3: TGTGCCAGCAGCCCTACTAGCGGGCCCCAAGAGACCCAGTACTTC.

The CDR3 loop is CASSEGALSSGANVLTF. The CDR3, as DNA: TGTGCCAGCAGTGAAGGGGCGCTCTCCTCTGGGGCCAACGTCCTGACTTTC. The gene calls are TRBV2 and TRBJ2-6; the D is unclear. Between the trimmed V and J ends, which lost 1 base and 0 bases, there was a span of 10 bases. The CDR3 length is 17 residues. The germline gives CDR1 SNHLY, CDR2 FYNNEI.

The chain has TRBV12-5 and TRBJ2-1; tentatively, D is TRBD1 (6 bases). CDR1 is LGHNT, CDR2 FRNRAP, per germline. Trimming pared 6 bases from V and 7 bases from J, leaving 10 bases between. The CDR3 contains 12 residues. The DNA of the CDR3 is TGTGCTAGTGGACAGCAGGGGAATGAGCAGTTCTTC. This codes for CASGQQGNEQFF. The full variable domain, its missing parts supplied by reference TRBV12-5 and TRBJ2-1, is DARVTQTPRHKVTEMGQEVTMRCQPILGHNTVFWYRQTMMQGLELLAYFRNRAPLDDSGMPKDRFSAEMPDATLATLKIQPSEPRDSAVYFCASGQQGNEQFFGPGTRLTVL.

The rearrangement joins TRBV29-1 to TRBJ2-5; TRBD1 matches at 8 bases. V dropped 7 bases and J dropped 3; count of bases not matched to a gene: 10. Germline assignment: CDR1 SQVTM and CDR2 ANQGSEA. There are 14 residues in the CDR3. The DNA of the CDR3 is TGCAGCGCCCCCAAAGTACAGGGGGAAGAGACCCAGTACTTC. Translated: CSAPKVQGEETQYF.

The chain recombines TRBV6-5 with TRBJ2-7, with TRBD1 matching over 7 bases. The CDR3 totals 13 residues. Germline V CDR1 and CDR2: MNHEY, SVGAGI. Trimming cost V 6 bases and J 1 base; bases outside gene matches: 3. CDR3 DNA sequence: TGTGCCAGCAGCCGGACAGGATCCTACGAGCAGTACTTC. It yields the protein CASSRTGSYEQYF.

The rearrangement links TRBV5-1 to TRBJ2-3, with a tentative D call TRBD2 (5 bases). The CDR3 spans 14 residues. V was shortened by 2 bases and J by 5 bases, with 12 bases between the two germline ends. CDR1 and CDR2 (germline): SGHRS, YFSETQ. The CDR3 reads CASSLYSEVDTQYF. The CDR3 bases are TGCGCCAGCAGCTTATATAGCGAGGTAGATACGCAGTATTTT.

This clone was counted between two and nine times. The V gene is TRBV4-2, the J gene TRBJ2-7; TRBD2 might be the D (6 bases). This CDR3 region has 14 residues. From germline, CDR1 is LGHNA and CDR2 YNFKEQ. The V end was cut by 4 bases, the J end by 5 bases, with 15 bases between. In DNA form, the CDR3 reads TGTGCCAGCAGCCTACTGGAGGGGAATGACGAGCAGTACTTC. Translating it yields CASSLLEGNDEQYF.

This clone was counted between two and nine times. The rearrangement joins TRBV5-1 to TRBJ1-2; 9 bases fit TRBD1. Germline lookup yields CDR1 SGHRS and CDR2 YFSETQ. The CDR3 is 15 amino acids. V trimming: 3 bases; J trimming: 1 base; junction bases outside the gene matches: 4. The CDR3 DNA reads as TGCGCCAGCAGCTCGGGACAGGGTGATAACTATGGCTACACCTTC. Protein sequence: CASSSGQGDNYGYTF.

This clone was recorded a few times. The rearrangement uses TRBV21-1 and TRBJ2-7; the D segment call TRBD2 is taken from the table without a DNA check. TRBV21-1 is a pseudogene segment. The CDR3 sequence is 11 residues long. The CDR3 is CASSVTYEQYF. The CDR3 DNA sequence: TGTGCCAGCAGCGTTACCTACGAGCAGTACTTC.

This clone was counted a few times. The chain links TRBV10-3 to TRBJ2-6, with D maybe TRBD1 (6 bases). Germline-derived CDR1 and CDR2 are ENHRY and SYGVKD. This CDR3 contains 16 residues. V was cut by 11 bases and J by 0 bases, with 17 bases left in between. This chain's CDR3 is CASADSSSSGANVLTF. CDR3 nucleotides: TGTGCCTCTGCGGACAGTTCTTCCTCTGGGGCCAACGTCCTGACTTTC.

The chain carries TRBV5-6 and TRBJ2-7, with 8 bases matching TRBD1. The CDR3 totals 16 residues. Unmatched junction bases numbered 8, after V lost 0 bases and J lost 3 bases. Germline-derived CDR1 and CDR2 are SGHDT and YYEEEE. This CDR3 reads CASSLAGDRRLYEQYF. The DNA of the CDR3 is TGTGCCAGCAGCTTGGCAGGGGACAGGCGACTCTACGAGCAGTACTTC.

The CDR3 DNA reads TGTGCCAGCAGTGACCGCTCCTACAATGAGCAGTTCTTC. It codes for CASSDRSYNEQFF. The chain employs TRBV2 and TRBJ2-1; unclear D gene. CDR1 and CDR2 from the germline V gene are SNHLY and FYNNEI. Trimming left V 3 bases short and J 0 bases short, with 3 bases between. This CDR3 comprises 13 residues.

J is TRBJ1-1 and V is TRBV6-5; D unresolved. Trimming pared 5 bases from V and 1 base from J, leaving 2 bases between. Germline V gene lookup returns CDR1 MNHEY and CDR2 SVGAGI. The CDR3 length is 11 residues. The CDR3 is CASSRNTEAFF. The CDR3 region has the DNA TGTGCCAGCAGTCGGAACACTGAAGCTTTCTTT.

The chain combines TRBV4-2 with TRBJ1-2; D perhaps matches TRBD1 (5 bases). The germline gives CDR1 LGHNA, CDR2 YNFKEQ. There are 14 residues in the CDR3. The germline V and J ends were trimmed by 1 base and 5 bases, with 11 bases remaining between them. The CDR3 region is CASSQGQILYGYTF. For the CDR3, the DNA is TGTGCCAGCAGCCAAGGACAGATTCTTTATGGCTACACCTTC.

This clone was observed a handful of times. The chain recombines TRBV5-4 with TRBJ1-2, with no clear D. The V and J ends lost 3 bases and 5 bases respectively, with 11 bases between them. The V gene's germline CDR1 is SGHNT and CDR2 YYREEE (reference sequence). The CDR3 has 13 amino acids. Here the CDR3 DNA reads TGTGCCAGCAGCTCGGACGGGAGTTATGGCTACACCTTC. This gives the protein CASSSDGSYGYTF.

This clone was observed a handful of times. J is TRBJ2-3 and V is TRBV2, with 15 nucleotides matching TRBD2. V lost 0 bases to trimming and J lost 1 base; unmatched junction nucleotides: 11. The CDR3 runs to 21 residues. Germline V lookup: CDR1 SNHLY, CDR2 FYNNEI. The CDR3 here is CASSEAVGLAGGPFRTDTQYF. The CDR3 coding sequence is TGTGCCAGCAGTGAAGCGGTTGGACTAGCGGGGGGGCCTTTTCGCACAGATACGCAGTATTTT.

The CDR3 region has the DNA TGTGCCAGCAGTTCTTTGACAGTCCTGTACCTCCACTTT. This codes for CASSSLTVLYLHF. This chain joins TRBV7-2 and TRBJ1-6, with a tentative D call TRBD1 (5 bases). Trimming pared 6 bases from V and 15 bases from J, leaving 18 bases between. The germline V gene encodes CDR1 SGHTA and CDR2 FQGNSA. CDR3 length equals 13 residues.

This clone has just a few counts. The V call is TRBV29-1, the J call TRBJ2-3; TRBD1 is a possible D gene (6 bases). Germline V CDR1 and CDR2: SQVTM, ANQGSEA. Trimming removed 4 bases at V and 2 bases at J, with 10 bases between. CDR3 length: 13 residues. The CDR3 loop reads CSVVGQITDTQYF. The CDR3 DNA follows: TGCAGCGTTGTAGGACAGATCACAGATACGCAGTATTTT.

The genes are TRBV14 and TRBJ2-1; D ambiguous. V dropped 4 bases and J dropped 9 bases, with 13 bases sitting between them. Germline loops: CDR1 SGHDN, CDR2 FVKESK. CDR3 length: 13 amino acids. The CDR3 reads CASSLARKIEQFF. The CDR3 coding sequence is TGTGCCAGCAGCCTCGCCAGGAAAATTGAGCAGTTCTTC.

This clone has more than one count but fewer than ten. The chain is built from TRBV19 and TRBJ2-7; 10 nucleotides agree with TRBD2. The CDR3 has 16 residues. V was pared by 1 base and J by 3 bases, with 6 bases of the junction left unmatched. The germline V gene encodes CDR1 LNHDA and CDR2 SQIVND (reference sequence). The CDR3 coding sequence is TGTGCCAGTAGTATAGGAACTAGCGGGATGGACTACGAGCAGTACTTC. It codes for CASSIGTSGMDYEQYF.

This clone was counted a few times. The chain links TRBV29-1 to TRBJ2-3; tentatively, D is TRBD1 (6 bases). Between the trimmed V and J ends, which lost 5 bases and 2 bases, there was a span of 17 bases. Germline values: CDR1 SQVTM, CDR2 ANQGSEA. This CDR3 has 15 residues. CDR3 DNA: TGCAGCGTTTCCCTCCCGGGACACCCCACAGATACGCAGTATTTT. Translation: CSVSLPGHPTDTQYF.

The V gene is TRBV7-2, the J gene TRBJ2-5, with D perhaps matching TRBD1 (6 bases). V gave up 5 bases and J gave up 5 bases, with 18 bases separating them. Germline CDR1 and CDR2: SGHTA and FQGNSA. The CDR3 contains 15 residues. This chain's CDR3 is CASSPRGNALETQYF. CDR3 nucleotide sequence: TGTGCCAGCAGCCCGAGGGGGAATGCGCTGGAGACCCAGTACTTC.

This clone was recorded a few times. The V and J genes are TRBV5-1 and TRBJ2-7, with a tentative D call TRBD1 (5 bases). Germline loops: CDR1 SGHRS, CDR2 YFSETQ. The CDR3 is 14 residues long. V lost 0 bases to trimming and J lost 6 bases, with 13 bases between them. Here the CDR3 reads CASSLVAGPAEQYF. For the CDR3, the DNA is TGCGCCAGCAGCTTGGTTGCAGGGCCCGCCGAGCAGTACTTC.

This chain links TRBV6-5 with TRBJ1-1, with D possibly matching TRBD1 (6 bases). CDR3 length equals 15 residues. Germline V gene sequence: CDR1 MNHEY, CDR2 SVGAGI. V gave up 6 bases and J gave up 3 bases, with 17 bases separating them. The CDR3 region has the DNA TGTGCCAGCAGCCTCCAGGGGTTTGAGGACACTGAAGCTTTCTTT. Translated: CASSLQGFEDTEAFF.

This clone was detected a few times. V and J are TRBV5-1 and TRBJ2-1; D not certain. Germline assignment: CDR1 SGHRS and CDR2 YFSETQ. The CDR3 runs 14 residues. Deletions cut 1 base from V and 0 bases from J, with 5 bases between. Written as DNA, the CDR3 is TGCGCCAGCAGCTTGCCCAGCTCCTACAATGAGCAGTTCTTC. Its translation is CASSLPSSYNEQFF.